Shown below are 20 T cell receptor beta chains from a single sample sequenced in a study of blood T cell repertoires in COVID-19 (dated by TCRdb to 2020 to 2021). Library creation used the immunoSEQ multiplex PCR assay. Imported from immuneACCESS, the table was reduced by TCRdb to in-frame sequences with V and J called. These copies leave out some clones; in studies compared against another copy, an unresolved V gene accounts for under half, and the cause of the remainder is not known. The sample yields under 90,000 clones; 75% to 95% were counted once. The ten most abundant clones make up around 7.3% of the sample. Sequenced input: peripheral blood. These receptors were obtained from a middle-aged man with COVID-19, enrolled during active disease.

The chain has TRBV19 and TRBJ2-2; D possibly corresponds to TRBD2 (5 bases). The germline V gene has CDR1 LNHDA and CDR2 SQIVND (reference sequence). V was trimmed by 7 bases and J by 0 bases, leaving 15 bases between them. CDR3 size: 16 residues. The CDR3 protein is CASKRIGAPNTGELFF. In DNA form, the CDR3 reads TGTGCCAGTAAGCGGATCGGAGCTCCGAACACCGGGGAGCTGTTTTTT. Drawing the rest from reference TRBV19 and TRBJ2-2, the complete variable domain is DGGITQSPKYLFRKEGQNVTLSCEQNLNHDAMYWYRQDPGQGLRLIYYSQIVNDFQKGDIAEGYSVSREKKESFPLTVTSAQKNPTAFYLCASKRIGAPNTGELFFGEGSRLTVL.

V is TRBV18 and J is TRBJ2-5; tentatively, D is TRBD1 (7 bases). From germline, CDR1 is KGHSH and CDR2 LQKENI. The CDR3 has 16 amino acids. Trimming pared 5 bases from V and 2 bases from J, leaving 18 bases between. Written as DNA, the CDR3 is TGTGCCAGCTCAAAGGCGGGGCAGGGGGGACAAGAGACCCAGTACTTC. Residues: CASSKAGQGGQETQYF.

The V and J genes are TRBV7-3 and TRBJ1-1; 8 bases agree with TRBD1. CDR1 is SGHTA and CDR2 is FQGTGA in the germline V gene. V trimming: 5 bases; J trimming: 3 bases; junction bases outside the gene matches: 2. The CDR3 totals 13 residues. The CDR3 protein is CASSAQGDTEAFF. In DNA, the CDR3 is TGTGCCAGCAGCGCACAGGGGGACACTGAAGCTTTCTTT.

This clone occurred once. For the CDR3, the DNA is TGTGCCTGGCTGTTGAGGGGGCGCCCTGGGGCCAACGTCCTGACTTTC. Amino acids: CAWLLRGRPGANVLTF. The chain uses TRBV30 and TRBJ2-6; TRBD1 aligns across 7 bases. The CDR3 is made up of 16 amino acids. Unmatched junction bases numbered 9, after V lost 5 bases and J lost 2 bases. The V gene's germline CDR1 is GTSNPN and CDR2 SVGIG (reference sequence). Supplemented by reference TRBV30 and TRBJ2-6, the full variable domain reads SQTIHQWPATLVQPVGSPLSLECTVEGTSNPNLYWYRQAAGRGLQLLFYSVGIGQISSEVPQNLSASRPQDRQFILSSKKLLLSDSGFYLCAWLLRGRPGANVLTFGAGSRLTVL.

This chain's CDR3 is CASTQDRAKTQYF. The CDR3 region has the DNA TGTGCCAGCACCCAAGACAGGGCTAAGACCCAGTACTTC. The V and J genes are TRBV12-3 or TRBV12-4 and TRBJ2-5; the match to TRBD1 covers 7 bases. This CDR3 is built from 13 residues. The V and J ends lost 7 bases and 6 bases, in that order; junction bases with no gene match: 8.

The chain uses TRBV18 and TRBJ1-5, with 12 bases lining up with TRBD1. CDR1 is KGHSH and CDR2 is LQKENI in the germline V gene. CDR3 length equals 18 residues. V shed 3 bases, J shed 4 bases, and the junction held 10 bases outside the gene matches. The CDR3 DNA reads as TGTGCCAGCTCACCTCGGGGGACAGGGGGCGCGGGGAATCAGCCCCAGCATTTT. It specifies CASSPRGTGGAGNQPQHF.

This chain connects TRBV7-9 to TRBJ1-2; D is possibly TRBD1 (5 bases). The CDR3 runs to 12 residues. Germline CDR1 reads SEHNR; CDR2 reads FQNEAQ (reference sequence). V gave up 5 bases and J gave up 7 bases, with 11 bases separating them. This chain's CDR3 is CASSQEQGGYTF. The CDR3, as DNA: TGTGCCAGCAGCCAGGAGCAGGGTGGCTACACCTTC.

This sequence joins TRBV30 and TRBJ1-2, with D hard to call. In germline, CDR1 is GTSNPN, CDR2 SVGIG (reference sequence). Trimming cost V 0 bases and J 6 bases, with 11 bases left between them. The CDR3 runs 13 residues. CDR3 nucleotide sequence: TGTGCCTGGAGTGTAAATTGGGGAGATGGCTACACCTTC. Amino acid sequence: CAWSVNWGDGYTF.

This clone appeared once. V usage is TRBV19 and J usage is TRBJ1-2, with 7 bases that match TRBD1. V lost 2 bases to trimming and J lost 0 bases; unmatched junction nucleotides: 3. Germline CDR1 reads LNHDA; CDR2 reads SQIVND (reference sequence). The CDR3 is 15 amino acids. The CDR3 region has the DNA TGTGCCAGTAGTATAACGGGACAGCCTAACTATGGCTACACCTTC. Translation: CASSITGQPNYGYTF.

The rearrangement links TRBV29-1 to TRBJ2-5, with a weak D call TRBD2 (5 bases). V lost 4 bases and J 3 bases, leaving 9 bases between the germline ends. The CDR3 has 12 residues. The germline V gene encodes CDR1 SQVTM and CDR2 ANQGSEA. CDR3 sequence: CSVGVGEETQYF. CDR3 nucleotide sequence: TGCAGCGTTGGAGTCGGGGAAGAGACCCAGTACTTC.

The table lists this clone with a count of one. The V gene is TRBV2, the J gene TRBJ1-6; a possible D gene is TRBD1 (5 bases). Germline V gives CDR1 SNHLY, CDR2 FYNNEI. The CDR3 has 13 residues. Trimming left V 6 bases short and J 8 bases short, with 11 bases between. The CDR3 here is CASRGQPDSPLHF. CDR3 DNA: TGTGCCAGCAGGGGGCAGCCTGATTCACCCCTCCACTTT.

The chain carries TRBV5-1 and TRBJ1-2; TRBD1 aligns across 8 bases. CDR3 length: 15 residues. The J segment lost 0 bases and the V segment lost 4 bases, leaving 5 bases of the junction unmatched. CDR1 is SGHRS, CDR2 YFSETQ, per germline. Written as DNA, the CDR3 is TGCGCCAGCAGCGACGGACAGGGCTCTAACTATGGCTACACCTTC. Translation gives CASSDGQGSNYGYTF.

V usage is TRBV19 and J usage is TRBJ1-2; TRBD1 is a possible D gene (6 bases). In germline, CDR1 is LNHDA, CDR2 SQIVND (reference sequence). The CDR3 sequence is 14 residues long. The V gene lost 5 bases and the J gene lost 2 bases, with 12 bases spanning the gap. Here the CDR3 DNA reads TGTGCCAGTAGTGCGGTCAGGGGAAACTATGGCTACACCTTC. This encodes CASSAVRGNYGYTF.

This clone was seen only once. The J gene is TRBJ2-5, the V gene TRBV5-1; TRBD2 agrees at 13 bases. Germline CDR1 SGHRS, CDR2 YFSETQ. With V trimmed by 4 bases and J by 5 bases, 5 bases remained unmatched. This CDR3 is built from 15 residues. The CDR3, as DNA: TGCGCCAGCAGCCGCGGGACTAGCGGGGCCGAGACCCAGTACTTC. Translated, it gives CASSRGTSGAETQYF.

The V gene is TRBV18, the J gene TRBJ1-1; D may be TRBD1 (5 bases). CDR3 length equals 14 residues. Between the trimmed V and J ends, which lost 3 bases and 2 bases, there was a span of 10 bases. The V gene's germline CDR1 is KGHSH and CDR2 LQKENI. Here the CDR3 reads CASSPGGANTEAFF. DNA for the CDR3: TGTGCCAGCTCACCGGGAGGGGCCAACACTGAAGCTTTCTTT. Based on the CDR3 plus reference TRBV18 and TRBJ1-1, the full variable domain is NAGVMQNPRHLVRRRGQEARLRCSPMKGHSHVYWYRQLPEEGLKFMVYLQKENIIDESGMPKERFSAEFPKEGPSILRIQQVVRGDSAAYFCASSPGGANTEAFFGQGTRLTVV.

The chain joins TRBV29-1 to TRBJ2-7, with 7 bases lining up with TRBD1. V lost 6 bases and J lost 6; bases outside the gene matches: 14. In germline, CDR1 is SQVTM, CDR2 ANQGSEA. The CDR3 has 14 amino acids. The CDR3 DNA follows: TGCAGCGTGCTCCAGACAGGGTTTGAGAGCGAGCAGTACTTC. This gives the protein CSVLQTGFESEQYF.

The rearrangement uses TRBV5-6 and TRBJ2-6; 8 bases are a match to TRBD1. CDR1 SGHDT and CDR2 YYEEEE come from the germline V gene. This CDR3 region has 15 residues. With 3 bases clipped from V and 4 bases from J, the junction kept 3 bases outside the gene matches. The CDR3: CASSWTGLGANVLTF. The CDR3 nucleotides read TGTGCCAGCAGCTGGACAGGGCTCGGGGCCAACGTCCTGACTTTC.

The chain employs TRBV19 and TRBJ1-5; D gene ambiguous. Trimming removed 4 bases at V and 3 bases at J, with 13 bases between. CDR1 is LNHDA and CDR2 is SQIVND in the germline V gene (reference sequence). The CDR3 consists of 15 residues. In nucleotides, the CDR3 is TGTGCCAGTAGTACCTCCGGGGTCCACAATCAGCCCCAGCATTTT. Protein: CASSTSGVHNQPQHF. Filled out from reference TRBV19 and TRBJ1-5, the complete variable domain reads DGGITQSPKYLFRKEGQNVTLSCEQNLNHDAMYWYRQDPGQGLRLIYYSQIVNDFQKGDIAEGYSVSREKKESFPLTVTSAQKNPTAFYLCASSTSGVHNQPQHFGDGTRLSIL.

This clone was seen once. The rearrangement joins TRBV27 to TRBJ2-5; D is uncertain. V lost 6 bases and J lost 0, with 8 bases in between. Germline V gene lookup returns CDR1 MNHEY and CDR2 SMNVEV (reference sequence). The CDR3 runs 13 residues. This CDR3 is CASRLTDQETQYF. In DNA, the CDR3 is TGTGCCAGCAGACTGACTGACCAAGAGACCCAGTACTTC.

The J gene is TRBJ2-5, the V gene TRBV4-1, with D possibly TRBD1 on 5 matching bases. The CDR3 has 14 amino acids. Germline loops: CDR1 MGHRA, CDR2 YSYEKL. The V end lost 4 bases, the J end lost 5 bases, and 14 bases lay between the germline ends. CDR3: CASSPQRGLETQYF. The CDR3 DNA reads TGCGCCAGCAGCCCCCAAAGGGGTTTGGAGACCCAGTACTTC.